This T cell receptor beta chain is drawn from a study of cytomegalovirus exposure and HLA in healthy donors. Notes on the study in general: Earlier findings revealed that most TCR beta V segments proved productive either about 87% or about 30% of the time. TCR association rates varied by HLA locus in a later analysis, with DRB1 highest and HLA-C lowest.

The PCR employed 60 Vbeta primers together with 13 Jbeta primers. Profiled with immunoSEQ multiplex PCR; TCRdb holds only in-frame clones, not every one. The repertoire table contains under 90,000 clones. Among the donors, all were healthy bone marrow donors. In regard to this clone: Its antigen remains unidentified.

This receptor was identified in a female donor in good health and CMV-seropositive. Sequences were obtained from PBMCs.

The CDR3 DNA reads as TGTGCCAGCAGCGCAGGGACTAGCGGGACCCACGAGCAGTACTTC. Amino acids: CASSAGTSGTHEQYF. The rearrangement joins TRBV11-3 to TRBJ2-7, with 13 bases matching TRBD2. CDR3 size: 15 residues. Trimming took 5 bases from V and 5 from J; bases not matched to a gene: 6. Looked up from germline, CDR1 is SGHNT and CDR2 is YENEEA.